This T cell receptor (beta chain) was identified in a study of a mutant IDH1 vaccine in newly diagnosed glioma. At the level of the study: Treated individuals were about 60% male and 37.5% female, averaging roughly 43 years of age. Standard pretreatment was either radiotherapy, temozolomide, or, for most, radiochemotherapy with temozolomide. The study, taken as a whole, reports: Among patients, roughly 93% showed immune responses induced by the vaccine.

Time point meaning: week 23, last vaccination. The vaccine gave 300 ug of a 20-mer mutant IDH1 peptide subcutaneously per dose. Germline V gene lookup returns CDR1 SGHNT and CDR2 YYREEE (reference sequence). This CDR3 contains 17 residues. Concerning this clone itself: Antigen: not known.

The assay was immunoSEQ multiplex PCR, and TCRdb's table has in-frame clones only and misses some. The table has around 34,000 clones, more than 80% seen once. This sequence joins TRBV5-4 and TRBJ2-5; D perhaps matches TRBD1 (6 bases). The J call is uncertain, as TRBJ2-7 better fits the DNA end. The source is a man in his forties or fifties with glioma. Sample: PBMCs, taken from a glioma patient whose treatment included an IDH1 peptide vaccine. The CDR3 is CASSLGIAGTFTYEQYF. CDR3 DNA: TGTGCCAGCAGCTTGGGGATCGCAGGGACATTCACCTACGAGCAGTACTTC.